Included here is one T cell receptor (beta chain) sequence, with context. This clonotype was seen at least ten times. Its antigen is not yet known. No much larger clone exists at a distance of one base, and base qualities are not known. The library was produced with 5' RACE. TCRdb lists the instrument as NextSeq 500. Unique molecular identifiers were attached to individual cDNA molecules in the TCR library protocol so that sequencing error and PCR bias could be corrected. Both TCR alpha and beta chains were sequenced, and tight co-correlation was observed between alpha and beta sequence abundances in each sample. On the study's bioinformatics: Decombinator V4 was used to perform V gene, J gene and CDR3 annotation of TCR sequences. Expanded TCRs were defined as changing significantly between any two time points under a Poisson model with p below 0.0001. Abundances of TCRs were expressed as counts per million after normalisation to the total number of TCRs sequenced in each sample. MAIT TCRs were defined by TRAV1-2 paired with TRAJ12, TRAJ20 or TRAJ33, and iNKT TCRs by TRAV10 paired with TRAJ18. VDJdb, accessed 1 November 2021, was searched for CMV, EBV and SARS-CoV-2 annotated TCRs, excluding TCRs annotated for multiple antigens. TCRdb reanalyzed the raw reads on its own, using fastp at Q25 for trimming and MiXCR for clone calling, and kept in-frame beta chains. Duplicate CDR3 protein sequences are folded into a single record with the most common DNA and genes. Here the V and J calls rest on TCRdb's processing, not on the authors' analysis. This sample is represented by more than 20,000 distinct CDR3 sequences; about 3.7% of them were singletons. The top ten hold less than 7% of the sample.

A case-control design nested within a healthcare worker cohort in London, UK, was used, with weekly nasopharyngeal swab PCR tests and blood sampling performed. Between 23 and 31 March 2020, the week of the UK lockdown, healthcare workers were enrolled and then followed up weekly for as long as 16 weeks. These data originate in a study of early T cells in non-severe SARS-CoV-2 infection (dated by TCRdb to about 2021). With respect to the entire study: Because TCR sequencing was done on bulk RNA from unsorted whole blood, the alpha and beta chains could not be paired. Results and caveats for the whole study, not just this receptor: VDJdb matching was skewed toward anti-spike CD8 responses, so virus-specific expansions were likely underestimated and private and CD4 specificities were missed.

According to the germline V gene (reference sequence), CDR1 reads SEHNR and CDR2 reads FQNEAQ. CDR3 length: 14 amino acids, cysteine to phenylalanine. CDR3 DNA is the only sequence kept; it has 42 bases, read in frame from the first base. Trimming costs V 6 bases and J 3 bases, and their ends lie 15 bases apart. The sequence derives from an adult who was a healthcare worker with PCR-confirmed SARS-CoV-2 infection or an uninfected control (not recorded which). Rearrangement joined TRBV7-9 to TRBJ2-7, with the D gene call left open. Sample: whole blood. For the CDR3, the sequence is CASSPAPDNYEQYF. The DNA sequence is given as TGTGCCAGCAGTCCGGCGCCAGACAACTACGAGCAGTACTTC. Reference TRBV7-9 and TRBJ2-7 genes cover what lies past the CDR3, so the full variable domain is DTGVSQNPRHKITKRGQNVTFRCDPISEHNRLYWYRQTLGQGPEFLTYFQNEAQLEKSRLLSDRFSAERPKGSFSTLEIQRTEQGDSAMYLCASSPAPDNYEQYFGPGTRLTVT.